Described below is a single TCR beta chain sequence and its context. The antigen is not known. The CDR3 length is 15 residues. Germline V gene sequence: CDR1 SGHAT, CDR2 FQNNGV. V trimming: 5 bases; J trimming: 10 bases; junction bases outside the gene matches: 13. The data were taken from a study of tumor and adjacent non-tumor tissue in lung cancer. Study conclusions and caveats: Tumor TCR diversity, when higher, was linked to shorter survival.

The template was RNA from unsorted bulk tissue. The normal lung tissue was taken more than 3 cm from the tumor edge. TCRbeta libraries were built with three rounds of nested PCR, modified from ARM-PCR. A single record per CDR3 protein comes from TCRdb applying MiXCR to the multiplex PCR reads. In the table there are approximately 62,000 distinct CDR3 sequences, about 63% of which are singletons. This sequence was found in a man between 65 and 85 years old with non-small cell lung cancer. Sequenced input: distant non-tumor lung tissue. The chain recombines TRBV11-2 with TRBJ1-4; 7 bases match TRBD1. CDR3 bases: TGTGCCAGCAGCACCCTAGAACAGGGGTATGGAAAACTGTTTTTT. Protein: CASSTLEQGYGKLFF.